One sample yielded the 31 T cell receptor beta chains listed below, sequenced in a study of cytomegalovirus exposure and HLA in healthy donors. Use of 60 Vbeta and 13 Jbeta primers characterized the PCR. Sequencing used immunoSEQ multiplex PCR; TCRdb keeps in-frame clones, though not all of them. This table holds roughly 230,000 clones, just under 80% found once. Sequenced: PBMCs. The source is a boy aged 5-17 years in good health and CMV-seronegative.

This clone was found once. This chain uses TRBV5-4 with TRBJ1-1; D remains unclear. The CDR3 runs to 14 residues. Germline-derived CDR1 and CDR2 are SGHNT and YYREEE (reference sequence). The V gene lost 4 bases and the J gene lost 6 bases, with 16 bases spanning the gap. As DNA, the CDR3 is TGTGCCAGCAGCGCCGTCCGAGGGAGTTCTGAAGCTTTCTTT. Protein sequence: CASSAVRGSSEAFF.

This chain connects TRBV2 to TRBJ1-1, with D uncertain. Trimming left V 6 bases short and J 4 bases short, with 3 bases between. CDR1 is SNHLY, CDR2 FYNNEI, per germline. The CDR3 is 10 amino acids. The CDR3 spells CASSITEAFF. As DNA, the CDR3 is TGTGCCAGCAGCATCACTGAAGCTTTCTTT. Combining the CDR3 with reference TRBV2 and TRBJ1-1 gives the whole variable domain EPEVTQTPSHQVTQMGQEVILRCVPISNHLYFYWYRQILGQKVEFLVSFYNNEISEKSEIFDDQFSVERPDGSNFTLKIRSTKLEDSAMYFCASSITEAFFGQGTRLTVV.

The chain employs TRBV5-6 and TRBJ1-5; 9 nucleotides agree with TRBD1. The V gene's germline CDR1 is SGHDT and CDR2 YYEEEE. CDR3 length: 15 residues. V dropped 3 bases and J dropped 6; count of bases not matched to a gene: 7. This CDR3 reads CASSSAGQGSQPQHF. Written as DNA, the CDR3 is TGTGCCAGCAGCTCGGCCGGACAGGGGAGTCAGCCCCAGCATTTT. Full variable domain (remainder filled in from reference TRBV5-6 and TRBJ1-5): DAGVTQSPTHLIKTRGQQVTLRCSPKSGHDTVSWYQQALGQGPQFIFQYYEEEERQRGNFPDRFSGHQFPNYSSELNVNALLLGDSALYLCASSSAGQGSQPQHFGDGTRLSIL.

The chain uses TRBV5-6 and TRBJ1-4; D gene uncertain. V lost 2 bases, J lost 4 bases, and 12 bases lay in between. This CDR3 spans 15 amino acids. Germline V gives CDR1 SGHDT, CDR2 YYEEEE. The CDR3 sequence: CASSFLVGHNEKLFF. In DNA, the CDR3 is TGTGCCAGCAGCTTCCTAGTAGGCCATAATGAAAAACTGTTTTTT.

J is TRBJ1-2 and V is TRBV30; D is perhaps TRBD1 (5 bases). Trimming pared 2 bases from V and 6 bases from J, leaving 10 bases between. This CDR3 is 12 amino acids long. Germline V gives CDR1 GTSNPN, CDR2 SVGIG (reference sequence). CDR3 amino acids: CAWSSGRNGYTF. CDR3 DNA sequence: TGTGCCTGGAGTTCAGGGAGGAATGGCTACACCTTC.

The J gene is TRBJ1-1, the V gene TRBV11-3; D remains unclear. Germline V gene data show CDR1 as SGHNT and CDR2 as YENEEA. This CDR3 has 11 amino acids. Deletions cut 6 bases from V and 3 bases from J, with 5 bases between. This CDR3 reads CASRGDTEAFF. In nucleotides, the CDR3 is TGTGCCAGCAGGGGAGACACTGAAGCTTTCTTT.

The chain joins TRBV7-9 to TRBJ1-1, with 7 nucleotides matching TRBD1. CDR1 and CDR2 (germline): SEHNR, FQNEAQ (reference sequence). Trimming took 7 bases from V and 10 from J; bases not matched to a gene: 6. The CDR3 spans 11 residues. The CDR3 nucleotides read TGTGCCAGCACCTACGCAGGGGGAGCTTTCTTT. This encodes CASTYAGGAFF.

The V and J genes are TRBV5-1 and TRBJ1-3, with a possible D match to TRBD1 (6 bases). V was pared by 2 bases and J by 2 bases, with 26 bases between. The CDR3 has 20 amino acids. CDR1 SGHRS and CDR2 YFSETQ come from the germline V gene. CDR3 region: CASSLATAGTHGPAGNTIYF. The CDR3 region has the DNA TGCGCCAGCAGCTTAGCAACGGCCGGGACACATGGCCCCGCTGGAAACACCATATATTTT.

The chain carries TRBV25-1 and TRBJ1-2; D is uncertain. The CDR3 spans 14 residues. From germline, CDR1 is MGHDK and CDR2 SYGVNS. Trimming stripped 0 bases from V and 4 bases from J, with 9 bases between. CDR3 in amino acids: CASSEYENSYGYTF. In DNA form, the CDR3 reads TGTGCCAGCAGTGAATACGAGAACAGCTATGGCTACACCTTC.

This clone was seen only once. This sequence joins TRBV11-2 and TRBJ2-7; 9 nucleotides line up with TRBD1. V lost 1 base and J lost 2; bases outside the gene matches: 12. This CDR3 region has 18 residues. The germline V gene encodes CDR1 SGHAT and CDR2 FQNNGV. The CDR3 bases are TGTGCCAGCAGCTTAGCCGGGACAGGGCCTACCAGTCCCTACGAGCAGTACTTC. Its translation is CASSLAGTGPTSPYEQYF.

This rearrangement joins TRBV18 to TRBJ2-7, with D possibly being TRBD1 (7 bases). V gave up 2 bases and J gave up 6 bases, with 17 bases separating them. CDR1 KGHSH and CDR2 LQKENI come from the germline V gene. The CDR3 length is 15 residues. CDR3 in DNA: TGTGCCAGCTCACCAGCTCCGAGACAGGGAGGCGAGCAGTACTTC. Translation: CASSPAPRQGGEQYF.

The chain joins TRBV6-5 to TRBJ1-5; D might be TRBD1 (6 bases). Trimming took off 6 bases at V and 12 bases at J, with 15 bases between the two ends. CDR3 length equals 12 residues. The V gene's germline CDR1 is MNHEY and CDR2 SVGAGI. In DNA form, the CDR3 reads TGTGCCAGCAGAACGGCACAGGGTCACCAGCATTTT. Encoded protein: CASRTAQGHQHF.

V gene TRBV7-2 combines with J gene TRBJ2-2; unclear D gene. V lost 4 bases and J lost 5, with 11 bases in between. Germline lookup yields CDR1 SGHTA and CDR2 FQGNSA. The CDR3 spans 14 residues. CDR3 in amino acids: CASSSVLQTGELFF. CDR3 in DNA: TGTGCCAGCAGCTCCGTCCTTCAGACCGGGGAGCTGTTTTTT.

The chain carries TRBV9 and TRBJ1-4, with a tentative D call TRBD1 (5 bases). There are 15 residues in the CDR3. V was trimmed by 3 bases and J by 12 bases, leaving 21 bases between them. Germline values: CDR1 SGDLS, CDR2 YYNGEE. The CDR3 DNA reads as TGTGCCAGCAGCGGCCAAGTAGAGACAGTTGGGGAACTGTTTTTT. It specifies CASSGQVETVGELFF.

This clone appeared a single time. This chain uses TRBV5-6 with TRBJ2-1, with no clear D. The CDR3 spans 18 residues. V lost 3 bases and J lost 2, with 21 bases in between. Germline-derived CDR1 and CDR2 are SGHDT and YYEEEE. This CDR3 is CASSSRTYLVIPYNEQFF. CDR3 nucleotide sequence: TGTGCCAGCAGCTCTCGAACGTACCTAGTTATCCCCTACAATGAGCAGTTCTTC.

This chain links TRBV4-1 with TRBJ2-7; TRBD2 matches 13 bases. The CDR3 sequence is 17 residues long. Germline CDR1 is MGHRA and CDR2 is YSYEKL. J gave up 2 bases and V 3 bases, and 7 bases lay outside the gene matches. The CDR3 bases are TGCGCCAGCAGCCATGCCCTGACTAGCGGGAGGACCTACGAGCAGTACTTC. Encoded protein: CASSHALTSGRTYEQYF.

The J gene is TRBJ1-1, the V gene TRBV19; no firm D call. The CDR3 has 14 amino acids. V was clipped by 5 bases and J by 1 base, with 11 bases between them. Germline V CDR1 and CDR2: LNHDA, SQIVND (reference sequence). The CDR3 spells CASSLSYRNTEAFF. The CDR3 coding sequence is TGTGCCAGTAGTCTCAGTTACCGGAACACTGAAGCTTTCTTT.

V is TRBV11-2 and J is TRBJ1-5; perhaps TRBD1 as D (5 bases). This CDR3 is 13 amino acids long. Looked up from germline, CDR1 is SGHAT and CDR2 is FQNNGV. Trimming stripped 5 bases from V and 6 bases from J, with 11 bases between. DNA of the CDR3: TGTGCCAGCAGCGTTCAGGGTAGTCAGCCCCAGCATTTT. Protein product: CASSVQGSQPQHF.

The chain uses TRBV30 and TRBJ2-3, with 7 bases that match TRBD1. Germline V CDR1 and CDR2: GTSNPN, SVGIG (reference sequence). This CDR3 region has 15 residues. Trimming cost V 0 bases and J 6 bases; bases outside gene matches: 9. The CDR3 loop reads CAWSVGDSLADTQYF. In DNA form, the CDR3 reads TGTGCCTGGAGTGTAGGGGACAGCCTCGCGGATACGCAGTATTTT.

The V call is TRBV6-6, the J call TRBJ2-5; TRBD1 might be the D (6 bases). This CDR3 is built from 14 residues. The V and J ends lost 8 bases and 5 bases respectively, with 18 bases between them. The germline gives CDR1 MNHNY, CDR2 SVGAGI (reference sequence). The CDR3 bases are TGTGCCAGCCACCAACAGGGAGTTGGGGAGACCCAGTACTTC. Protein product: CASHQQGVGETQYF.

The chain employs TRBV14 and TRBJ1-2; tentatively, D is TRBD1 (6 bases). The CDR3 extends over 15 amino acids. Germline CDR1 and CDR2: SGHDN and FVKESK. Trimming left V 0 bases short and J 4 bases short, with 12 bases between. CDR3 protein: CASSQESGAVYGYTF. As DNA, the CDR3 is TGTGCCAGCAGCCAAGAATCAGGGGCGGTCTATGGCTACACCTTC.

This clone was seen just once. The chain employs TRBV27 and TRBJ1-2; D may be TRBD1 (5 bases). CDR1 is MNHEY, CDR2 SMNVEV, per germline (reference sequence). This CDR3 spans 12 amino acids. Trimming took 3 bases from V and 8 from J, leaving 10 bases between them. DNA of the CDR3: TGTGCCAGCAGTTTTGGGGCGGGAGGCTACACCTTC. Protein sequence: CASSFGAGGYTF.

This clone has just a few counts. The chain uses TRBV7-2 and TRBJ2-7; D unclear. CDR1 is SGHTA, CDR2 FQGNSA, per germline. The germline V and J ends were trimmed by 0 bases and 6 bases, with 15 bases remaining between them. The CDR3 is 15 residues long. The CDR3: CASSLAVASISEQYF. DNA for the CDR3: TGTGCCAGCAGCTTAGCGGTGGCCAGTATCTCCGAGCAGTACTTC.

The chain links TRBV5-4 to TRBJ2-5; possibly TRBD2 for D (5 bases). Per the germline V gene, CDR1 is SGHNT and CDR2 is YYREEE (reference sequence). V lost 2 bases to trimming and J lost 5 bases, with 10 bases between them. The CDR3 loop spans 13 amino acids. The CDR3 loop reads CASSFGLGETQYF. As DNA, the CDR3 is TGTGCCAGCAGCTTTGGACTGGGGGAGACCCAGTACTTC.

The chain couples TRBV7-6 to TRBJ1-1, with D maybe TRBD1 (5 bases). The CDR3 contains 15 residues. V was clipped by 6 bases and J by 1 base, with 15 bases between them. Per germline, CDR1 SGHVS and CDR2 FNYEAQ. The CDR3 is CASSLVGGRNTEAFF. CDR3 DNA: TGTGCCAGCAGTCTAGTGGGGGGAAGGAACACTGAAGCTTTCTTT.

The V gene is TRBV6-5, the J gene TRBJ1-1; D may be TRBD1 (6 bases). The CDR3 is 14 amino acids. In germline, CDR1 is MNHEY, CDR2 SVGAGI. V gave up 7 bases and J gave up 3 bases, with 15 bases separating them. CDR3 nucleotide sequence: TGTGCCAGCACCGAAGACAGGTTGGACACTGAAGCTTTCTTT. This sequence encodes CASTEDRLDTEAFF.

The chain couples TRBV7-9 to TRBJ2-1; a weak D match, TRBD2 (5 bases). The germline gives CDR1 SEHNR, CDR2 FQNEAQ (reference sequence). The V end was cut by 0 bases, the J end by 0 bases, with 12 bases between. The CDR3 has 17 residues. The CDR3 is CASSLAFTGSSYNEQFF. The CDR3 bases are TGTGCCAGCAGCTTAGCGTTCACGGGAAGCTCCTACAATGAGCAGTTCTTC. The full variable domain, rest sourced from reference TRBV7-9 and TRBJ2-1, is DTGVSQNPRHKITKRGQNVTFRCDPISEHNRLYWYRQTLGQGPEFLTYFQNEAQLEKSRLLSDRFSAERPKGSFSTLEIQRTEQGDSAMYLCASSLAFTGSSYNEQFFGPGTRLTVL.

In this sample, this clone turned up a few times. CDR3 protein: CASSVAGTGYSGNTIYF. CDR3 bases: TGTGCCAGCAGCGTAGCAGGGACAGGGTACTCTGGAAACACCATATATTTT. V is TRBV9 and J is TRBJ1-3; TRBD1 matches at 9 bases. This CDR3 is built from 17 residues. Trimming removed 0 bases from V and 0 bases from J; junction bases left unmatched: 4. CDR1 and CDR2 (germline): SGDLS, YYNGEE.

The CDR3 DNA sequence: TGTGCCAGCAGACCGGGATGGAGCACTGAAGCTTTCTTT. Protein product: CASRPGWSTEAFF. The genes are TRBV27 and TRBJ1-1; no firm D call. The V end was cut by 6 bases, the J end by 4 bases, with 12 bases between. The CDR3 sequence is 13 residues long. Germline V gene data show CDR1 as MNHEY and CDR2 as SMNVEV (reference sequence).

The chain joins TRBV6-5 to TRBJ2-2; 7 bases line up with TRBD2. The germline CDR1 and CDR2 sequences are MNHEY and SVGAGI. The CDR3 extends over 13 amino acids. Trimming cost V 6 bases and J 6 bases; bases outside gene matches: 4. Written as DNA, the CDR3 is TGTGCCAGCAGACTCGGACTAGCCGGGGAGCTGTTTTTT. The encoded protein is CASRLGLAGELFF.

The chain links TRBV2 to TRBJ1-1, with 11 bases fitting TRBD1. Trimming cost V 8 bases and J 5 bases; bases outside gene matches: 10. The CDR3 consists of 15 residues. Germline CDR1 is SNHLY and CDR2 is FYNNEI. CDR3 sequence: CASRRTGTGGTEAFF. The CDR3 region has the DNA TGTGCCAGCCGGCGTACCGGGACAGGGGGAACTGAAGCTTTCTTT.